This TCR beta chain was obtained from a study of blood T cell repertoires in COVID-19. Overall study context: Samples taken during acute and convalescent COVID-19 were collected in the United States, Italy and Spain. PBMCs, B-cell-depleted T cells, or T cells provided the cDNA or gDNA that made up the material.

The CDR3 has 15 amino acids. Germline CDR1 reads GTSNPN; CDR2 reads SVGIG (reference sequence). Trimming removed 1 base from V and 3 bases from J; junction bases left unmatched: 8. Authors' methods: How many nucleated cells were present was estimated from reference gene primer amplification. Repertoires were generated with immunoSEQ multiplex PCR, while TCRdb's copy carries only in-frame clones and drops some. From that table come the V and J calls and clone size; the DNA was used to work out D and trimming. The sample lists some 200,000 clones, around 85% occurring once. This clonotype was obtained from a woman aged 45 to 65 with acute or convalescent COVID-19. Sequencing was performed on peripheral blood. The rearrangement links TRBV30 to TRBJ2-7; 8 positions agree with TRBD1. The CDR3 DNA reads as TGTGCCTGGAGTGGGGGGTGGGACAGGAACTACGAGCAGTACTTC. This codes for CAWSGGWDRNYEQYF.